This T cell receptor beta chain comes out of a study of blood T cell repertoires in COVID-19. At the level of the study: Acute and convalescent COVID-19 specimens originated in the United States, Italy and Spain. Sources were T cells, B-cell-depleted T cells, or PBMCs; the material itself was cDNA or gDNA.

CDR1 SGHTA and CDR2 FQGNSA come from the germline V gene. The CDR3 runs 15 residues. The ends were cut back, 5 bases at V and 5 bases at J, with 18 bases in the middle. Measured with immunoSEQ multiplex PCR; TCRdb has only the in-frame clones, and not every one. The sample comprises about 98,000 clones, roughly 80% of which are singletons, and approximately 12% rests with the top ten. The sequence came from a woman older than 75 with acute or convalescent COVID-19. Sequences were obtained from peripheral blood. This chain connects TRBV7-2 to TRBJ1-1, with D perhaps TRBD1 (5 bases). The DNA for the CDR3 is TGTGCCAGCAGCACCGTCCCAGGGTTGGCAACTGAAGCTTTCTTT. This encodes CASSTVPGLATEAFF.